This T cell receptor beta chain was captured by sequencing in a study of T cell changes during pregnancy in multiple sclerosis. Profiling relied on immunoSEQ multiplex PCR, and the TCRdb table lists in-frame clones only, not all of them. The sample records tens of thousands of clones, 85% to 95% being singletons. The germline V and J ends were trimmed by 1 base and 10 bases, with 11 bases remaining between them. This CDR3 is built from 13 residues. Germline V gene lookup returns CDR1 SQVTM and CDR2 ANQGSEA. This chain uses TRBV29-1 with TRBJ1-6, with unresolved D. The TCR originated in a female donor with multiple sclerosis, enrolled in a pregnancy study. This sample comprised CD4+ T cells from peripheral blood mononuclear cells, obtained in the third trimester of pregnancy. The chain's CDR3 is CSVEGTPGSPLHF. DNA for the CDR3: TGCAGCGTTGAAGGGACTCCTGGATCACCCCTCCACTTT.